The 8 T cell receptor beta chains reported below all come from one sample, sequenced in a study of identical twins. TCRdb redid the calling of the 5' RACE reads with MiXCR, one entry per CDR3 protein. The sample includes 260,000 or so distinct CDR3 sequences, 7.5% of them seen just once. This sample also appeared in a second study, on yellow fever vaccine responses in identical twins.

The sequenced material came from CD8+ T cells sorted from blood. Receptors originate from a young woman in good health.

The CDR3 loop reads CASSRTSGRGELFF. The CDR3 DNA is TGTGCCAGCAGTCGGACTAGCGGGAGAGGGGAGCTGTTTTTT. The chain combines TRBV12-3 or TRBV12-4 with TRBJ2-2, with 13 positions matching TRBD2. The CDR3 extends over 14 amino acids. V lost 5 bases, J lost 8 bases, and 2 bases stayed unmatched.

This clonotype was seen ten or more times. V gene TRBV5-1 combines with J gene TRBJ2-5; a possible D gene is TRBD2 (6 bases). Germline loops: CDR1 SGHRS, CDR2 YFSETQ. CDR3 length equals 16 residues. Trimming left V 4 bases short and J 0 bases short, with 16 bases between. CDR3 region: CASSPLSGPDQETQYF. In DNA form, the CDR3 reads TGCGCCAGCAGCCCACTGAGCGGGCCCGACCAAGAGACCCAGTACTTC.

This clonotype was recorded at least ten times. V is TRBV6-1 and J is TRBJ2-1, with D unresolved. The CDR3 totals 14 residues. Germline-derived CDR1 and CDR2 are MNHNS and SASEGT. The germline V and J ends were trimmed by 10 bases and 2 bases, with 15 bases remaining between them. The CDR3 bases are TGTGCCACGTTCTTAGGTGGGGCCTACAATGAGCAGTTCTTC. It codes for CATFLGGAYNEQFF.

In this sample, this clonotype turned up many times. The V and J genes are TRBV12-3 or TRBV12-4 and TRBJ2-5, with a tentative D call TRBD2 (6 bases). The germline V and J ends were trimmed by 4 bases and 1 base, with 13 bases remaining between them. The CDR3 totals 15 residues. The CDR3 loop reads CASSSQAGSQETQYF. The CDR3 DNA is TGTGCCAGCAGTTCCCAAGCGGGCAGCCAAGAGACCCAGTACTTC.

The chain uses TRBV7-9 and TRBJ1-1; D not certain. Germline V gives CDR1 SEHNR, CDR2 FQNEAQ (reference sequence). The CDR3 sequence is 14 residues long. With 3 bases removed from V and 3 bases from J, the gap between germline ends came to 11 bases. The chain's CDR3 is CASSFLHEDTEAFF. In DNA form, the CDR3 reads TGTGCCAGCAGCTTCTTACACGAGGACACTGAAGCTTTCTTT. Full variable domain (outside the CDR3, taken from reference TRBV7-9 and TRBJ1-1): DTGVSQNPRHKITKRGQNVTFRCDPISEHNRLYWYRQTLGQGPEFLTYFQNEAQLEKSRLLSDRFSAERPKGSFSTLEIQRTEQGDSAMYLCASSFLHEDTEAFFGQGTRLTVV.

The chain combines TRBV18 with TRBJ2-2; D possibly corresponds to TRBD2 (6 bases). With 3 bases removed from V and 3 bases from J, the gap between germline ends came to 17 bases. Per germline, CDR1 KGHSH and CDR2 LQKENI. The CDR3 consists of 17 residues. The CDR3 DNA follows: TGTGCCAGCTCACCGACTCCGGAGGGGTACTACACCGGGGAGCTGTTTTTT. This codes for CASSPTPEGYYTGELFF.

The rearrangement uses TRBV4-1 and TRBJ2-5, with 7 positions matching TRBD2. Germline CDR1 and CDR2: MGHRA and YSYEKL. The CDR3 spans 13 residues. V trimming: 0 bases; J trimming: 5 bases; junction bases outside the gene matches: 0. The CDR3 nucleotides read TGCGCCAGCAGCCAAGAACTAGCGGAGACCCAGTACTTC. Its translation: CASSQELAETQYF.

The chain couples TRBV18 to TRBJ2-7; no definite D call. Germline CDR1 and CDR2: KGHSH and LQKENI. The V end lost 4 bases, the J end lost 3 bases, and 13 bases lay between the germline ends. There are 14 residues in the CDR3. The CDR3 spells CASSLGPAYYEQYF. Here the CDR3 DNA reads TGTGCCAGCTCACTAGGCCCTGCCTACTACGAGCAGTACTTC.